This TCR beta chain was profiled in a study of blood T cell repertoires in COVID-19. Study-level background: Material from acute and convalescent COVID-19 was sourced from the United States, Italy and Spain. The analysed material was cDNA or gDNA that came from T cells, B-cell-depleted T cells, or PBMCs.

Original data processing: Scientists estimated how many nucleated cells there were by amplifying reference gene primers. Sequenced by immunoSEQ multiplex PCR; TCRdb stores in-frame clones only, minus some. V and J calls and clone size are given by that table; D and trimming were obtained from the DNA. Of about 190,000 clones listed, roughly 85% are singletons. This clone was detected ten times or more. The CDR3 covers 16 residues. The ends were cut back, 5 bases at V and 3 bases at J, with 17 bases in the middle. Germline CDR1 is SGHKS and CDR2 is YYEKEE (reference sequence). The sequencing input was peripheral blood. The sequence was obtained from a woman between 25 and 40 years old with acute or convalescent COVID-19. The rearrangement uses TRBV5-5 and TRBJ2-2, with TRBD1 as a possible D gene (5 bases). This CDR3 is CASRFGQGVHTGELFF. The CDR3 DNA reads TGTGCCAGCAGATTCGGACAAGGGGTACACACCGGGGAGCTGTTTTTT. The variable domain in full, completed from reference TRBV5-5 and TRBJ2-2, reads DAGVTQSPTHLIKTRGQQVTLRCSPISGHKSVSWYQQVLGQGPQFIFQYYEKEERGRGNFPDRFSARQFPNYSSELNVNALLLGDSALYLCASRFGQGVHTGELFFGEGSRLTVL.